The rows below give T cell receptor beta chains drawn from one sample of a study of identical twins. Using its own MiXCR run on the 5' RACE reads, TCRdb lists one record per CDR3 protein. The sample shows a few hundred thousand distinct CDR3 sequences, approximately 8.5% of them seen only once. The same specimen was also included in a second study, on yellow fever vaccine responses in identical twins.

Sequencing was done on a sample of memory (CD45RO+) T cells sorted from blood. These receptors were taken from a woman between 18 and 29 years old in good health. Each CDR3 is given with its conserved first and last residue. A D gene is named only where the DNA matches it firmly. Expanded clones get a size class; other rows say once, few or many, or leave the size out.

13 TRBJ2-7 TRBV20-1 many - CSAAHSGNYEQYF TGCAGTGCCGCTCATTCGGGGAACTACGAGCAGTACTTC
14 TRBJ2-5 TRBV20-1 few - CSASRDRVQETQYF TGCAGTGCTTCCCGGGACCGTGTTCAAGAGACCCAGTACTTC
17 TRBJ2-2 TRBV25-1 many - CASSEIGDTPNTGELFF TGTGCCAGCAGTGAAATCGGGGACACTCCGAACACCGGGGAGCTGTTTTTT
14 TRBJ2-1 TRBV7-6 - - CASSGGRPYNEQFF TGTGCCAGCAGCGGGGGGAGGCCCTACAATGAGCAGTTCTTC
18 TRBJ2-5 TRBV7-6 - TRBD2 CASSLTIAGGPMRETQYF TGTGCCAGCAGCTTAACGATAGCGGGGGGGCCTATGCGAGAGACCCAGTACTTC
13 TRBJ1-2 TRBV15 - - CATSRPGPYGYTF TGTGCCACCAGCAGACCGGGACCCTATGGCTACACCTTC
14 TRBJ2-1 TRBV7-9 many TRBD2 CASSFSGGLDEQFF TGTGCCAGCAGCTTTAGCGGGGGCTTGGATGAGCAGTTCTTC
15 TRBJ2-1 TRBV12-3/TRBV12-4 many - CASSPSLMGGFGRFF TGTGCCAGCAGTCCTAGTCTCATGGGGGGCTTTGGTCGGTTCTTC
13 TRBJ2-1 TRBV5-5 many TRBD2 CASSPETSPRMFF TGTGCCAGCAGCCCCGAGACTAGCCCGAGGATGTTCTTC
13 TRBJ2-4 TRBV27 few - CASSPGMENIQYF TGTGCCAGCAGTCCCGGGATGGAAAACATTCAGTACTTC
16 TRBJ1-6 TRBV2 - TRBD1 CASRARTGPYNSPLHF TGTGCCAGCAGGGCGCGGACAGGGCCCTATAATTCACCCCTCCACTTT
15 TRBJ2-4 TRBV23-1 few - CASSRLRLAKNIQYF TGCGCCAGCAGTCGGCTGAGACTAGCCAAAAACATTCAGTACTTC
16 TRBJ2-3 TRBV11-2 few TRBD2 CASSELAGVGTDTQYF TGTGCCAGCAGCGAACTAGCGGGAGTTGGCACAGATACGCAGTATTTT
13 TRBJ2-5 TRBV24-1 few TRBD1 CATSPGTGVTQYF TGTGCCACCTCCCCCGGGACAGGGGTGACCCAGTACTTC
15 TRBJ1-2 TRBV7-9 few TRBD1 CASSFLGQTNYGYTF TGTGCCAGCAGCTTTCTGGGACAGACTAACTATGGCTACACCTTC
13 TRBJ2-1 TRBV6-1 few - CASRDISYNEQFF TGTGCCAGCCGGGACATCTCCTACAATGAGCAGTTCTTC
17 TRBJ1-5 TRBV5-1 many TRBD1 CASSSSFYRGSNQPQHF TGCGCCAGCAGCTCTTCGTTTTACAGGGGGAGCAATCAGCCCCAGCATTTT
18 TRBJ1-2 TRBV4-1 many - CASSQDSSAGSPHYGYTF TGCGCCAGCAGCCAAGATAGTTCTGCAGGGTCCCCCCACTATGGCTACACCTTC
14 TRBJ2-2 TRBV6-1 - TRBD1 CASRLEQGAGELFF TGTGCCAGCAGACTAGAACAGGGGGCCGGGGAGCTGTTTTTT
14 TRBJ2-3 TRBV2 - TRBD2 CASRRGGPTDTQYF TGTGCCAGCAGACGCGGGGGGCCCACAGATACGCAGTATTTT
15 TRBJ1-4 TRBV28 many - CASSVSAGTNEKLFF TGTGCCAGCAGTGTCTCAGCGGGAACTAATGAAAAACTGTTTTTT
16 TRBJ1-2 TRBV10-3 many TRBD1 CAISEPLQGESNGYTF TGTGCCATCAGTGAGCCCTTACAGGGGGAGAGTAATGGCTACACCTTC
15 TRBJ1-6 TRBV11-2 many - CASSTTGTFPSPLHF TGTGCCAGCAGCACAACCGGGACATTCCCTTCACCCCTCCACTTT
16 TRBJ2-3 TRBV6-5 few TRBD2 CASSYSSQRGADTQYF TGTGCCAGCAGTTACTCGAGCCAGCGGGGGGCGGATACGCAGTATTTT
12 TRBJ2-7 TRBV18 many - CASSPTSYEQYF TGTGCCAGCTCACCAACGTCCTACGAGCAGTACTTC
14 TRBJ2-1 TRBV18 - TRBD2 CASSPAGRADEQFF TGTGCCAGCTCACCGGCCGGGAGGGCTGATGAGCAGTTCTTC
16 TRBJ2-5 TRBV20-1 many TRBD2 CSAQADPGLVRETQYF TGCAGTGCTCAGGCCGACCCAGGACTAGTCAGAGAGACCCAGTACTTC
15 TRBJ1-6 TRBV6-1 many TRBD1 CASSATGGIGSPLHF TGTGCCAGCAGTGCTACAGGGGGGATAGGATCACCCCTCCACTTT
17 TRBJ2-7 TRBV28 - - CASSTHLVQGTLGEQYF TGTGCCAGCAGTACCCACCTCGTACAGGGGACTCTGGGCGAGCAGTACTTC
14 TRBJ1-5 TRBV28 many - CASSLQISNQPQHF TGTGCCAGCAGTTTACAGATTAGCAATCAGCCCCAGCATTTT
16 TRBJ1-5 TRBV10-3 many TRBD1 CAITPGQIYSNQPQHF TGTGCCATCACCCCGGGACAGATATATAGCAATCAGCCCCAGCATTTT
16 TRBJ2-1 TRBV29-1 - - CSVDSPDGGIFDEQFF TGCAGCGTTGATTCCCCCGACGGAGGGATATTCGATGAGCAGTTCTTC
14 TRBJ2-5 TRBV7-6 - - CASSLAGPKETQYF TGTGCCAGCAGCTTAGCGGGCCCGAAAGAGACCCAGTACTTC
16 TRBJ1-2 TRBV19 - - CASSIRQFGGWYGYTF TGTGCCAGTAGTATACGACAGTTCGGTGGTTGGTATGGCTACACCTTC
16 TRBJ1-5 TRBV6-1 many - CASSDARLVGNQPQHF TGTGCCAGCAGTGACGCCAGGCTGGTCGGCAATCAGCCCCAGCATTTT
16 TRBJ2-7 TRBV3-1 - TRBD1 CASSRVSGTGSGEQYF TGTGCCAGCAGCCGGGTTTCCGGGACAGGGTCGGGCGAGCAGTACTTC
14 TRBJ2-4 TRBV3-1 - - CASSPDGAKNIQYF TGTGCCAGCAGCCCCGACGGGGCCAAAAACATTCAGTACTTC
14 TRBJ1-5 TRBV18 many - CASSPSYSNQPQHF TGTGCCAGCTCACCATCTTATAGCAATCAGCCCCAGCATTTT
14 TRBJ2-5 TRBV11-2 - TRBD2 CATGRDRGGETQYF TGTGCCACCGGCCGAGATCGGGGAGGGGAGACCCAGTACTTC
13 TRBJ1-2 TRBV7-9 - TRBD1 CASSPTGVGGYTF TGTGCCAGCAGCCCCACAGGGGTGGGAGGCTACACCTTC
12 TRBJ2-3 TRBV7-2 many - CASSLQLDTQYF TGTGCCAGCAGCTTACAGTTAGATACGCAGTATTTT
10 TRBJ1-2 TRBV20-1 few - CSARGYGYTF TGCAGTGCTAGGGGCTATGGCTACACCTTC
15 TRBJ2-1 TRBV20-1 - TRBD2 CSAPPTSGSYNEQFF TGCAGTGCCCCACCGACTAGCGGTAGCTACAATGAGCAGTTCTTC
15 TRBJ1-2 TRBV9 - - CASSVHEGKGYGYTF TGTGCCAGCAGCGTCCACGAGGGGAAAGGCTATGGCTACACCTTC
11 TRBJ1-1 TRBV28 many - CASSFMTEAFF TGTGCCAGCAGTTTCATGACTGAAGCTTTCTTT
15 TRBJ2-1 TRBV4-2 few - CASSQERTDVNEQFF TGTGCCAGCAGCCAGGAAAGGACCGACGTCAATGAGCAGTTCTTC
15 TRBJ1-6 TRBV20-1 - - CSAGHGGSYNSPLHF TGCAGTGCTGGGCACGGGGGCTCCTATAATTCACCCCTCCACTTT
18 TRBJ2-1 TRBV20-1 few TRBD2 CSASVVAGYEGGYNEQFF TGCAGTGCTAGTGTGGTAGCGGGATACGAAGGGGGTTACAATGAGCAGTTCTTC
13 TRBJ2-1 TRBV19 few TRBD1 CASAGTGVNEQFF TGTGCCAGTGCCGGGACAGGGGTGAATGAGCAGTTCTTC
11 TRBJ1-2 TRBV20-1 few - CSASRSAGYTF TGCAGTGCTAGTAGGTCCGCCGGCTACACCTTC
14 TRBJ2-1 TRBV28 - TRBD1 CASSPGGLSNEQFF TGTGCCAGCAGCCCAGGGGGCCTAAGCAATGAGCAGTTCTTC
15 TRBJ2-7 TRBV3-1 many TRBD2 CASTPTPSGNYEQYF TGTGCCAGCACCCCAACGCCTAGCGGGAACTACGAGCAGTACTTC
15 TRBJ2-7 TRBV20-1 many TRBD2 CSARDEREGLYEQYF TGCAGTGCTAGAGATGAGCGGGAGGGCCTCTACGAGCAGTACTTC
13 TRBJ1-1 TRBV5-5 once TRBD1 CARSPGTGAEAFF TGTGCCAGGAGCCCTGGGACAGGGGCTGAAGCTTTCTTT
14 TRBJ1-1 TRBV7-8 many - CASTPVGMNTEAFF TGTGCCAGCACCCCCGTTGGGATGAACACTGAAGCTTTCTTT
13 TRBJ1-5 TRBV6-1 many - CASRSGGRGPQHF TGTGCCAGCAGGAGCGGGGGCCGAGGACCCCAGCATTTT
13 TRBJ2-3 TRBV12-3/TRBV12-4 many - CASSLAGSGTQYF TGTGCCAGCAGTTTAGCTGGGTCAGGTACGCAGTATTTT
15 TRBJ2-4 TRBV6-2/TRBV6-3 - TRBD1 CASGNRGVDKNIQYF TGTGCCAGCGGCAACAGGGGTGTCGACAAAAACATTCAGTACTTC
13 TRBJ2-7 TRBV19 - - CASSSQGGYEQYF TGTGCCAGTAGTTCCCAGGGGGGCTACGAGCAGTACTTC
15 TRBJ2-3 TRBV19 - - CASSSRDHSTDTQYF TGTGCCAGTAGTAGCCGGGACCACAGCACAGATACGCAGTATTTT